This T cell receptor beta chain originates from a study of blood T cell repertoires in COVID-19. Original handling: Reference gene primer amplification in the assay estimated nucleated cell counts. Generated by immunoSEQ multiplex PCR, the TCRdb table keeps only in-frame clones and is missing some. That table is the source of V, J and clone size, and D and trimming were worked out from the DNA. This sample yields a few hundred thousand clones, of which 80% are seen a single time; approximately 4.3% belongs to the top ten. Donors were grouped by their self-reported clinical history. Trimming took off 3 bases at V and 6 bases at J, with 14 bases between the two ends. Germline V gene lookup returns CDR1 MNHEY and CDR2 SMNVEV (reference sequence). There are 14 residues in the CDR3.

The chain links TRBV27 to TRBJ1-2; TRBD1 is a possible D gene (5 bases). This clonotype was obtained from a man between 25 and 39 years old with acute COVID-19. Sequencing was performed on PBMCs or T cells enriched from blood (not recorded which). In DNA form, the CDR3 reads TGTGCCAGCAGTTTCATGCAGGGTCAGGATGGCTACACCTTC. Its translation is CASSFMQGQDGYTF.